This T cell receptor beta chain was identified in a study of T cell responses to AZD1222 COVID-19 vaccine. Overall study context: Both about-4-week and about-12-week second-dose recipients were combined.

The V end was cut by 2 bases, the J end by 8 bases, with 8 bases between. Germline CDR1 SGHNT, CDR2 YYREEE (reference sequence). The CDR3 runs to 13 residues. With regard to this clone: Its antigen is unidentified.

Clones were sequenced by immunoSEQ multiplex PCR, and TCRdb holds only the in-frame ones, with some missing. The table has more than 60,000 clones, about nine tenths seen once. Study-level results: Following two doses of AZD1222, Spike-specific TCR breadth and depth rose. It was only a handful of AZD1222 recipients who were seropositive at baseline.

The source was peripheral blood, collected on day 0 of AZD1222 vaccination. The sequence was collected from an adult in good health. The chain recombines TRBV5-4 with TRBJ1-6; no definite D call. The CDR3: CASSLRRDSPLHF. The CDR3 DNA reads TGTGCCAGCAGCTTAAGGAGAGATTCACCCCTCCACTTT.